This T cell receptor beta chain was retrieved from a study of blood T cell repertoires in COVID-19. Study information: Spain, Italy and the United States supplied samples that represented acute and convalescent COVID-19. Nucleic acid was either cDNA or gDNA, and it came from T cells, B-cell-depleted T cells, or PBMCs.

V lost 4 bases and J 8 bases, leaving 18 bases between the germline ends. This CDR3 is 15 amino acids long. Germline values: CDR1 MNHEY, CDR2 SMNVEV (reference sequence). TCRdb keeps only in-frame clones here, not all; method: immunoSEQ multiplex PCR. This sample has roughly 53,000 clones, with 60% to 85% found just once. The sequence was obtained from a man aged 50 to 59 with active or convalescent COVID-19. The sample taken for sequencing was peripheral blood. The V call is TRBV27, the J call TRBJ2-1, with D possibly matching TRBD2 (6 bases). The CDR3 DNA follows: TGTGCCAGCAGTTCCACCGGACACCGGAGGGATGAGCAGTTCTTC. Its protein is CASSSTGHRRDEQFF.